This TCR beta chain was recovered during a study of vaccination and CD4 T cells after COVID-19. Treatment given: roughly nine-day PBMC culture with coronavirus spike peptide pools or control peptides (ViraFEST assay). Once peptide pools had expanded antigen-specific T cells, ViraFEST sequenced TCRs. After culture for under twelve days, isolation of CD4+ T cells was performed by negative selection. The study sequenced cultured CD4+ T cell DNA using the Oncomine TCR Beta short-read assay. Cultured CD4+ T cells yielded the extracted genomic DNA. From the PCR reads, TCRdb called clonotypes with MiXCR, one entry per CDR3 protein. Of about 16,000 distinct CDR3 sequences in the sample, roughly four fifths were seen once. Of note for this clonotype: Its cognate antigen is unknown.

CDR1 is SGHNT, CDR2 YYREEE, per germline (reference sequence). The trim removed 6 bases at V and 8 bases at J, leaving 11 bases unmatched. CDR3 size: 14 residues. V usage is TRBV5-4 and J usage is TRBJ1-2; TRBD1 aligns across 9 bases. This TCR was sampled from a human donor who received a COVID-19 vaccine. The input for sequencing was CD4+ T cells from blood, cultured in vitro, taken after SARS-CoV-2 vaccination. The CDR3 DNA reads TGTGCCAGCACCGCGATACAGGGGGCAACGGGCTACACCTTC. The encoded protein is CASTAIQGATGYTF.